Sequencing of this TCR beta chain was carried out in a study of T and B cells in COVID-19 patients. Background on the study: COVID-19 patients gave peripheral blood either during active infection or after recovery.

The CDR3 spans 16 residues. CDR1 is SGHDT, CDR2 YYEEEE, per germline. As concerns this clonotype: One end of the junction does not line up with germline, which may come from a read error.

TRB rearrangements were amplified by multiplex PCR with BIOMED2 TRB-A/B primers. A single record per CDR3 protein comes from TCRdb applying MiXCR to the multiplex PCR reads. The sample has around 11,000 distinct CDR3 sequences, 30% seen once. TRB was amplified from about 260-540 ng of blood genomic DNA. The J gene is TRBJ2-2, the V gene TRBV5-6; 9 bases map to TRBD2. Sequenced: blood. The TCR comes from a human donor with active COVID-19. The CDR3: CASSQEARGGYGELFF. Here the CDR3 DNA reads TGCGCCAGCAGCCAAGAGGCGCGGGGGGGCTACGGGGAGCTGTTTTTT. Looking up the rest from reference TRBV5-6 and TRBJ2-2 gives the full variable domain: DAGVTQSPTHLIKTRGQQVTLRCSPKSGHDTVSWYQQALGQGPQFIFQYYEEEERQRGNFPDRFSGHQFPNYSSELNVNALLLGDSALYLCASSQEARGGYGELFFGEGSRLTVL.